Shown below are 11 T cell receptor beta chains from a single sample sequenced in a study of T cell responses to AZD1222 COVID-19 vaccine. Sequencing was performed with immunoSEQ multiplex PCR; in TCRdb, only in-frame clones are kept and a portion is missing. The profile shows roughly 120,000 clones, roughly 87% of them singletons. Sample: peripheral blood, taken on day 0 of AZD1222 vaccination. These receptors were collected from an adult in good health.

Comments on this clone: The junction and the germline gene differ at one end; a read error may be behind it. The chain carries TRBV19 and TRBJ2-5; D possibly corresponds to TRBD1 (6 bases). The CDR3 sequence is 12 residues long. The germline CDR1 and CDR2 sequences are LNHDA and SQIVND (reference sequence). CDR3 region: CATKGEQESQYF. The CDR3 DNA sequence: TGTGCCACCAAGGGGGAGCAAGAGAGCCAGTACTTC.

The table lists this clone with a count of one. V and J are TRBV3-1 (or the pseudogene TRBV3-2) and TRBJ1-2; no firm D call. Per the germline V gene, CDR1 is LGHDT and CDR2 is YNNKEL (reference sequence). The CDR3 runs to 13 residues. The germline V and J ends were trimmed by 4 bases and 7 bases, with 13 bases remaining between them. The CDR3 DNA sequence: TGTGCCAGCAGCCGCCCCGCCGGGCGTGGCTACACCTTC. It specifies CASSRPAGRGYTF.

V gene TRBV6-4 combines with J gene TRBJ2-6; possible D gene TRBD2, 5 bases. The germline V gene encodes CDR1 MRHNA and CDR2 SNTAGT. The CDR3 consists of 16 residues. The V and J ends lost 5 bases and 0 bases respectively, with 11 bases between them. The CDR3 here is CASSQDSGSGANVLTF. DNA of the CDR3: TGTGCCAGCAGTCAGGACTCCGGCTCTGGGGCCAACGTCCTGACTTTC.

V gene TRBV11-2 combines with J gene TRBJ2-5; 7 bases line up with TRBD2. The ends lost 3 bases at V and 4 bases at J; junction bases unmatched: 8. Looked up from germline, CDR1 is SGHAT and CDR2 is FQNNGV. The CDR3 length is 15 residues. CDR3 sequence: CASSFQWAGVETQYF. In nucleotides, the CDR3 is TGTGCCAGCAGCTTTCAGTGGGCGGGAGTAGAGACCCAGTACTTC.

The rearrangement links TRBV7-6 to TRBJ2-1; 7 positions match TRBD1. The trim removed 5 bases at V and 3 bases at J, leaving 7 bases unmatched. The CDR3 consists of 15 residues. Germline V gives CDR1 SGHVS, CDR2 FNYEAQ. This CDR3 reads CASSTRRQGYNEQFF. In DNA, the CDR3 is TGTGCCAGCAGCACCCGGAGACAGGGCTACAATGAGCAGTTCTTC.

V and J are TRBV5-1 and TRBJ2-2, with 8 bases matching TRBD1. The V gene end was trimmed by 4 bases and the J gene end by 5 bases; junction bases not matched to a gene: 4. CDR1 is SGHRS and CDR2 is YFSETQ in the germline V gene. This CDR3 spans 14 amino acids. CDR3 DNA sequence: TGCGCCAGCAGCCCCCGGACAGGGACCGGGGAGCTGTTTTTT. Translated: CASSPRTGTGELFF.

The J gene is TRBJ1-4, the V gene TRBV24-1; possible D gene TRBD1, 6 bases. The CDR3 loop spans 16 amino acids. Germline V gene lookup returns CDR1 KGHDR and CDR2 SFDVKD. The V and J ends lost 3 bases and 6 bases respectively, with 16 bases between them. CDR3 sequence (DNA): TGTGCCACCAGTGATCATAACAGGGATGGGGATGAAAAACTGTTTTTT. Its translation: CATSDHNRDGDEKLFF.

The CDR3 sequence: CASSFVAGGNDEQFF. In DNA form, the CDR3 reads TGCGCCAGCAGCTTTGTAGCGGGGGGGAACGATGAGCAGTTCTTC. The chain has TRBV5-1 and TRBJ2-1; 11 bases map to TRBD2. CDR1 and CDR2 from the germline V gene are SGHRS and YFSETQ. V shed 2 bases, J shed 8 bases, and the junction held 6 bases outside the gene matches. The CDR3 is 15 residues long.

This chain joins TRBV3-1 (or the pseudogene TRBV3-2) and TRBJ1-1; possibly TRBD1 for D (5 bases). In germline, CDR1 is LGHDT, CDR2 YNNKEL (reference sequence). The CDR3 is 12 residues long. Deletions cut 1 base from V and 11 bases from J, with 11 bases between. The CDR3 here is CASSQGEGSAFF. In nucleotides, the CDR3 is TGTGCCAGCAGCCAAGGCGAGGGGTCGGCTTTCTTT.

The gene calls are TRBV2 and TRBJ2-3, with D perhaps TRBD1 (7 bases). V was cut by 6 bases and J by 2 bases, with 12 bases left in between. Per germline, CDR1 SNHLY and CDR2 FYNNEI. The CDR3 loop spans 14 amino acids. The CDR3 nucleotides are TGTGCCAGCAGGGGGGGACAGCTCACAGATACGCAGTATTTT. It specifies CASRGGQLTDTQYF.

The chain has TRBV4-1 and TRBJ2-7; TRBD1 matches 7 bases. V lost 1 base to trimming and J lost 3 bases; unmatched junction nucleotides: 6. CDR3 length: 15 amino acids. Per the germline V gene, CDR1 is MGHRA and CDR2 is YSYEKL. Here the CDR3 reads CASSQVSGGLYEQYF. Written as DNA, the CDR3 is TGCGCCAGCAGCCAAGTGTCAGGGGGTCTCTACGAGCAGTACTTC.